This T cell receptor (beta chain) originates from a study of OX40 agonist ivuxolimab in advanced cancers. Overall study findings and caveats: In the 0.1-3.0 mg/kg groups, partial responders showed among the lowest expansion. In general, CD8+ T cells held more expanded clones than CD4+ did, on average.

The method was immunoSEQ multiplex PCR; TCRdb's version includes in-frame clones alone and lacks a portion of them. The sample shows approximately 86,000 clones, more than 70% of them seen only once. Trimming cost V 3 bases and J 3 bases, with 10 bases left between them. The CDR3 extends over 14 amino acids. The germline CDR1 and CDR2 sequences are MNHNS and SASEGT. This clone was observed a handful of times. Antigen: not known. This sequence joins TRBV6-1 and TRBJ2-3; tentative D call: TRBD2 (6 bases). The sample was CD4+ or CD8+ T cells sorted from blood, taken in a trial of the OX40 agonist ivuxolimab. This TCR came from an adult with an advanced solid tumor such as melanoma, head and neck, liver or kidney cancer. This chain's CDR3 is CASSDRGKTDTQYF. DNA of the CDR3: TGTGCCAGCAGTGACCGGGGGAAGACAGATACGCAGTATTTT.